This T cell receptor beta chain was documented in a study of cytomegalovirus exposure and HLA in healthy donors. General study findings and limits: In vitro data verified three CMV-associated chains as specific for CMV antigens.

The CDR3 spans 18 residues. The V and J ends lost 1 base and 6 bases, in that order; junction bases with no gene match: 12. CDR1 and CDR2 (germline): LGHNA, YNFKEQ. The PCR had 60 Vbeta and 13 Jbeta primers. TCRdb's copy holds only in-frame clones and misses some; the assay was immunoSEQ multiplex PCR. The sample lists over 100,000 clones; 66% were seen once. Concerning this clone itself: Its antigen is not identified.

The sequencing input was PBMCs. This receptor was identified in a man younger than 35 in good health and CMV-seronegative. The V call is TRBV4-2, the J call TRBJ2-1, with 10 bases aligning to TRBD2. For the CDR3, the DNA is TGTGCCAGCAGCCAAGCGTTTAGCGGGGGGCTAACAGTCAATGAGCAGTTCTTC. This gives the protein CASSQAFSGGLTVNEQFF.